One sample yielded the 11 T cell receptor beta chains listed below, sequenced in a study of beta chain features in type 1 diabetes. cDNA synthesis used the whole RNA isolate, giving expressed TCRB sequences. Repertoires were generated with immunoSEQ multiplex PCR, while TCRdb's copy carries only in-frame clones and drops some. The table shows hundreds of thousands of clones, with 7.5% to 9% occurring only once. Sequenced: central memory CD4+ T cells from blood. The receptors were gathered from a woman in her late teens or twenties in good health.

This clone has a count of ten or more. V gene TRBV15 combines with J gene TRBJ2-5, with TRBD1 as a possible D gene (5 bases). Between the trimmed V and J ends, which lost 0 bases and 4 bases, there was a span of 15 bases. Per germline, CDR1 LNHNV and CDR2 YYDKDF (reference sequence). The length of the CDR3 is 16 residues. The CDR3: CATSRDSSTGRETQYF. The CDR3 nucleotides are TGTGCCACCAGCAGAGATAGTAGCACAGGTCGAGAGACCCAGTACTTC.

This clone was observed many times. CDR3 residues: CASSPQRDTQYF. In DNA form, the CDR3 reads TGTGCCAGCAGCCCTCAGCGGGATACGCAGTATTTT. J is TRBJ2-3 and V is TRBV7-2; a possible D gene is TRBD2 (5 bases). Germline values: CDR1 SGHTA, CDR2 FQGNSA. V dropped 5 bases and J dropped 6 bases, with 9 bases sitting between them. The CDR3 has 12 residues.

CDR3 loop: CTQGGWETQYF. CDR3 nucleotides: TGCACCCAGGGGGGTTGGGAGACCCAGTACTTC. V and J are TRBV20-1 and TRBJ2-5; perhaps TRBD1 as D (7 bases). The germline gives CDR1 DFQATT, CDR2 SNEGSKA (reference sequence). CDR3 length equals 11 residues.

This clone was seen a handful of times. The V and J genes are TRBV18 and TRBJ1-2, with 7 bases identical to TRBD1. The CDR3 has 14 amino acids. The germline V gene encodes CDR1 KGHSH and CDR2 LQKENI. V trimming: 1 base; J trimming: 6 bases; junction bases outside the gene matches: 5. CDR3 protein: CASSPRTGEDGYTF. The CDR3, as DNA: TGTGCCAGCTCACCACGAACAGGGGAGGATGGCTACACCTTC.

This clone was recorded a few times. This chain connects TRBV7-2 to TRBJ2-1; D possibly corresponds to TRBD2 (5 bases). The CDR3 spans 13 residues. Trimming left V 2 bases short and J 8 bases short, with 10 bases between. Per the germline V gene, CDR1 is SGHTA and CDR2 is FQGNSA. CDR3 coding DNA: TGTGCCAGCAGCTTATCGGAGGTCCATGAGCAGTTCTTC. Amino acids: CASSLSEVHEQFF.

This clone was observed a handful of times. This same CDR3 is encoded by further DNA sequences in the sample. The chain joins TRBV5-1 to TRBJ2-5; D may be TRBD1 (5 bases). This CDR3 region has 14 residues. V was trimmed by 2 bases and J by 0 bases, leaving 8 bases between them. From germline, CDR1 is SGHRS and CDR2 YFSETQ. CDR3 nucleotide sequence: TGCGCCAGCAGCTTATCAGGGAACCAAGAGACCCAGTACTTC. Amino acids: CASSLSGNQETQYF.

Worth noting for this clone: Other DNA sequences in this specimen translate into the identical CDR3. This CDR3 is CSVEVSYNEQFF. The CDR3 nucleotides read TGCAGCGTTGAGGTCAGCTACAATGAGCAGTTCTTC. The V call is TRBV29-1, the J call TRBJ2-1; no reliable D call. CDR3 length: 12 amino acids. Trimming left V 3 bases short and J 3 bases short, with 6 bases between. The germline CDR1 and CDR2 sequences are SQVTM and ANQGSEA.

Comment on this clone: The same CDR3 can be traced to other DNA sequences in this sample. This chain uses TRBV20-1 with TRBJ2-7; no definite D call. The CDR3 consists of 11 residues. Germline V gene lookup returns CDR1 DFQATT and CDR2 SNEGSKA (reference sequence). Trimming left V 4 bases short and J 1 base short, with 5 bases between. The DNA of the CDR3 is TGCAGTGCTAAAAGGTCCTACGAGCAGTACTTC. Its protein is CSAKRSYEQYF.

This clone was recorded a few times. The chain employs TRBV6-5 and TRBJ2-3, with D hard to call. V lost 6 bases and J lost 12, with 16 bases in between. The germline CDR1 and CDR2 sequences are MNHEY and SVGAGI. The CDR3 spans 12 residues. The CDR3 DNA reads TGTGCCAGCAGCCCCACCCCCTACTCCCAGTATTTT. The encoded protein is CASSPTPYSQYF.

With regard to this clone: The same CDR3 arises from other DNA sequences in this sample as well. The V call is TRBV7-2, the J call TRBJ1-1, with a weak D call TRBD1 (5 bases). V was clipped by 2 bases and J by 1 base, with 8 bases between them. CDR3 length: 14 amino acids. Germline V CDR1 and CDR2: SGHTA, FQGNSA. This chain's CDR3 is CASSLWGGNTEAFF. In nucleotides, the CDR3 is TGTGCCAGCAGCTTATGGGGCGGGAACACTGAAGCTTTCTTT.

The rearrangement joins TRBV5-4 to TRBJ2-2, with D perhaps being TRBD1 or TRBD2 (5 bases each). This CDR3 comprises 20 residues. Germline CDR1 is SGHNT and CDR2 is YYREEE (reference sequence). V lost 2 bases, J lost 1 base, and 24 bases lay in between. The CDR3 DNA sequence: TGTGCCAGCAGCTTAGATCGGACGACACCCGGGGCAGAGAACACCGGGGAGCTGTTTTTT. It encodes CASSLDRTTPGAENTGELFF.